This entry describes one T cell receptor (beta chain). The antigen it recognizes is unknown. Base-call qualities are not available, and no considerably larger clone is one nucleotide away. Library preparation was by 5' RACE. Sequencing took place on an Illumina HiSeq 2500. The second PCR ran for roughly 7 to 11 cycles and used a J-beta primer mix along with a sample-barcoded 5' primer. A template-switch 5' adaptor carrying 12 random nucleotides introduced a unique molecular identifier onto each TCR beta cDNA molecule. Each sample yielded at least 3 million CDR3-containing paired-end reads. The Mint cDNA synthesis kit, primed by a TRBC-specific oligonucleotide, was used to synthesize first-strand cDNA from all RNA. Following uracil-DNA glycosylase treatment, a first 18-cycle PCR with universal primers M1SS and BC2_uni_R was performed on all cDNA. The original methods were these. For normalization, 1 million high-quality reads, each with a distinct molecular identifier, were randomly selected from each sample. Reads sharing molecular identifiers were discarded rather than binned into consensus sequences. MiTCR, set to a Q25 quality threshold and the strictest error-elimination algorithm, was used for CDR3 identification, clonotype clustering and error correction. A nonparametric unseen species model using Euler transformation provided a lower-bound estimate of total TCR beta diversity. TCRdb trimmed public reads at Q25 via fastp, called clones via MiXCR and kept in-frame beta chains. Here each entry gathers all rows of one CDR3 protein and keeps the most common genes and DNA. The V and J calls were not made by the authors but by TCRdb's processing. Recorded for this sample are some 1.4 million distinct CDR3 sequences; roughly 40% of them occurred a single time. 7.9% of the sample is held by the ten biggest clonotypes.

The roughly 38 donors, aged about 6 to 100 years, were systemically healthy Caucasian individuals from Russia. Roughly 9.5 milliliters of peripheral blood were drawn from each donor into EDTA-treated Vacutainer tubes. Ficoll-Paque density-gradient centrifugation was used to isolate PBMCs, with at least 6 million obtained per sample. Total RNA, at least 6 micrograms per sample, was extracted from PBMCs with Trizol reagent. For every donor, flow cytometry on a PBMC aliquot measured the percentage of naive CD45RAhigh/CD27high T cells. The source of the sample is a study of blood T cells in healthy people across ages (dated by TCRdb to between 2014 and 2016). In the study overall: In model experiments, roughly one uniquely barcoded TCR beta cDNA molecule per two T cells was captured by template switching. To avoid experimental bias, donors of different ages were spread randomly across the sequencing lanes. Using the same blood draw, the study looked at two additional independent replicas of 1 million unique cDNA reads for two donors, one aged 18 to 30 and the other aged 80 or older. Age-related changes in TCR beta repertoire diversity were measured in the study by deep sequencing normalized with unique cDNA molecular identifiers. Four age groups were formed from the donors: young (average approximately 15 years), middle-aged (roughly 38), aged (roughly 58) and long-lived (about 80). Summary of the overall study and its limitations: Estimates of total diversity from one million sequenced T cells were regarded as lower bounds and underestimates. Donor CMV infection status was unknown, potentially confounding age-related changes in expanded clonotypes. Observed TCR beta diversity per million T cells fell roughly linearly with age, and a significant reduction was already apparent by age approximately 40. Compared with the aged group, the long-lived group had more naive CD4+ T cells, fewer expanded clones and increased TCR diversity, suggesting age selection. Because profiling used bulk unsorted PBMCs, naive and antigen-experienced compartments could not be compared conclusively. Observed TCR beta diversity correlated strongly with the percentage of naive T cells measured by flow cytometry.

Clipping removes 2 bases from V and 8 bases from J, with 5 as the unmatched junction base count. There are 14 amino acids in the CDR3, from cysteine to phenylalanine inclusive. CDR3 DNA is the only sequence kept; it has 42 bases, read in frame from the first base. The germline V gene specifies ENHRY as CDR1 and SYGVKD as CDR2. The sample was blood. This chain is built from TRBV10-3 and TRBJ2-2; 7 central bases correspond to TRBD2. This receptor was identified in a woman in her late teens or twenties in good health. The CDR3 in this case is CAISETPAGGELFF. The DNA reads as follows: TGTGCCATCAGTGAGACCCCAGCGGGAGGGGAGCTGTTTTTT.